This T cell receptor beta chain was documented in a study of cytomegalovirus exposure and HLA in healthy donors. Study outcomes and limitations: Cytomegalovirus-associated status was assigned to approximately 160 TCR beta chains.

Clones were read by immunoSEQ multiplex PCR, and TCRdb kept only the in-frame ones, dropping some. The repertoire holds 160,000 or so clones, with about nine tenths as singletons. Details on this clone: Its specificity is not known.

The sample taken for sequencing was PBMCs. The receptor was isolated from a man between 18 and 35 years old in good health and CMV-seropositive.

In DNA form, the CDR3 reads TGTGCCAGCAGCCAGGTCGGACTAGCGGGGGGGCCTGGGGGCAATGAGCAGTTCTTC. Amino acids: CASSQVGLAGGPGGNEQFF. The chain links TRBV4-2 to TRBJ2-1; 15 positions match TRBD2. J was trimmed by 6 bases and V by 3 bases; bases with no gene match: 12. The CDR3 has 19 residues. CDR1 is LGHNA and CDR2 is YNFKEQ in the germline V gene.